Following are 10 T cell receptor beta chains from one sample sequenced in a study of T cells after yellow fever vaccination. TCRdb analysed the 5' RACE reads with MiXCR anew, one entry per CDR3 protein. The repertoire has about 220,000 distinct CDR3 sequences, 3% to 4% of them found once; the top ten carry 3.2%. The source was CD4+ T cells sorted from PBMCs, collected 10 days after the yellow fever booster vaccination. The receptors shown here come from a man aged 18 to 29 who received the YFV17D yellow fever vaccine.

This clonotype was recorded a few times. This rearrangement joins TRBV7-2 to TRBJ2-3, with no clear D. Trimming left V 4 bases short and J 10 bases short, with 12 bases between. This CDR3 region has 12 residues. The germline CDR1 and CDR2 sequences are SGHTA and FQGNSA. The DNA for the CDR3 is TGTGCCAGCAGCTCTCAAGGGCAGGCGCAGTATTTT. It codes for CASSSQGQAQYF.

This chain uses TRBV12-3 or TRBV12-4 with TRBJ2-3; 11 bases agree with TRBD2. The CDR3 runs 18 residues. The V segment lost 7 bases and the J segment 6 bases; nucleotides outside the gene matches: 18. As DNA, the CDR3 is TGTGCCAGCACCTTCAAAGGGGCTAGCGGGGGGTCAGGGGATACGCAGTATTTT. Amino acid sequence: CASTFKGASGGSGDTQYF.

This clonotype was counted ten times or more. Here the CDR3 reads CASSHLDGYSGNTIYF. In nucleotides, the CDR3 is TGCGCCAGCAGCCACCTCGACGGCTACTCTGGAAACACCATATATTTT. The V gene is TRBV4-3, the J gene TRBJ1-3; D unclear. The CDR3 covers 16 residues. Between the trimmed V and J ends, which lost 3 bases and 0 bases, there was a span of 12 bases. The germline V gene has CDR1 LGHNA and CDR2 YSLEER.

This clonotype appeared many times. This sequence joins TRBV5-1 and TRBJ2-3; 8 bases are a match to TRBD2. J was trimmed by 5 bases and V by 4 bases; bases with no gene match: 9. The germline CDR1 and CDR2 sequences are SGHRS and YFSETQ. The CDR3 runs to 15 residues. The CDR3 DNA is TGCGCCAGCAGCACCCCCGGGGGGGATGGAGATACGCAGTATTTT. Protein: CASSTPGGDGDTQYF.

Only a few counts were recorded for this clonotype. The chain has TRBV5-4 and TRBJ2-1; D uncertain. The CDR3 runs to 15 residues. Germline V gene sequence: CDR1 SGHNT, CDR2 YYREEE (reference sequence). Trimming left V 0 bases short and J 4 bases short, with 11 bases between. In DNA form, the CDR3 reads TGTGCCAGCAGCTTGGCAGTGAAAACTTACAATGAGCAGTTCTTC. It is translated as CASSLAVKTYNEQFF.

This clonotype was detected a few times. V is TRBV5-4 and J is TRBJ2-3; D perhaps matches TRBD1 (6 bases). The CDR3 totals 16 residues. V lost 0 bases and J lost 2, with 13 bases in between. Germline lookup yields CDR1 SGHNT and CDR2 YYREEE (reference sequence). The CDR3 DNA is TGTGCCAGCAGCTTGGGGGGGCCACATGACACAGATACGCAGTATTTT. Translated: CASSLGGPHDTDTQYF.

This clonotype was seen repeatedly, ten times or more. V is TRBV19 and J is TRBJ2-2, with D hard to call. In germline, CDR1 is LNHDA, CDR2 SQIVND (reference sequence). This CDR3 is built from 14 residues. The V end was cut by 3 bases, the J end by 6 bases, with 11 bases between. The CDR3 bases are TGTGCCAGTAGTATTGTTTGGAATGCCGGGGAGCTGTTTTTT. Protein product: CASSIVWNAGELFF.

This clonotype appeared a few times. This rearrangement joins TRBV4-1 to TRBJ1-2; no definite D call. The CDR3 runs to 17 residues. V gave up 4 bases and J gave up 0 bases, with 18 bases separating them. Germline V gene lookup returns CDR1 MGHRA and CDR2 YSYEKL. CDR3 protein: CASSRATLAATNYGYTF. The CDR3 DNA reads TGCGCCAGCAGCCGAGCCACCCTGGCAGCCACTAACTATGGCTACACCTTC.

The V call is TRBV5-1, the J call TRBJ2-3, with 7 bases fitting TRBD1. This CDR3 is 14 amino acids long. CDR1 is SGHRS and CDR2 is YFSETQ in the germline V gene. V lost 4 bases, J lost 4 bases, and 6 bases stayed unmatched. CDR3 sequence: CASSMGQQSDTQYF. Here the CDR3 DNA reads TGCGCCAGCAGCATGGGACAGCAGTCAGATACGCAGTATTTT.

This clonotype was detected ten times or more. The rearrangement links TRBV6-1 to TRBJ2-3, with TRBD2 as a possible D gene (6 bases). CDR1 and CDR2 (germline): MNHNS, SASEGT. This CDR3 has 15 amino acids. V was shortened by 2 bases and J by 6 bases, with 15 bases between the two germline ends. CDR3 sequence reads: CASSEYRPGEDTQYF. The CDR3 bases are TGTGCCAGCAGTGAATATCGACCGGGAGAGGATACGCAGTATTTT.